The rows below give T cell receptor beta chains drawn from one sample of a study of blood T cell repertoires in COVID-19. The table came from immunoSEQ multiplex PCR; TCRdb's copy has only in-frame clones and leaves some out. The sample yields fewer than 250,000 clones, roughly 80% seen once. The sample was peripheral blood. These receptors came from a woman aged 70-85 years with active or convalescent COVID-19. The CDR3 runs from the conserved cysteine through the conserved F or W. Fields, in order: D gene, V gene, clone size, J gene, CDR3 DNA, CDR3 protein. A D gene is named only where the DNA matches it firmly. The size field is filled for only some rows; it gives once, few, many or a size class.

-	TRBV7-9	-	TRBJ1-5	TGTGCCAGCAGCTGGGCGGGGAATCAGCCCCAGCATTTT	CASSWAGNQPQHF
TRBD2	TRBV12-3/TRBV12-4	-	TRBJ2-5	TGTGCCACCAAACTAGCGCCTCAAGAGACCCAGTACTTC	CATKLAPQETQYF
-	TRBV6-5	-	TRBJ2-3	TGTGCCAGCAGTTCCGGCCCCTACGGGGAATATTTT	CASSSGPYGEYF
-	TRBV15	-	TRBJ2-3	TGTGCCACCAGCAGACAAGGGACTCCGCAAGATACGCAGTATTTT	CATSRQGTPQDTQYF
TRBD2	TRBV18	-	TRBJ2-7	TGTGCCAGCTCACGGGAGGCGGGAGGCGATTTACCCTACGAGCAGTACTTC	CASSREAGGDLPYEQYF
TRBD1	TRBV19	-	TRBJ1-1	TGTGCCAGTATCTCTACAGGGACAGGAAACACTGAAGCTTTCTTT	CASISTGTGNTEAFF
TRBD2	TRBV3-1/TRBV3-2	-	TRBJ2-3	TGTGCCAGCAGCCATGGCGGGAGGGCCGCAGATACGCAGTATTTT	CASSHGGRAADTQYF
TRBD1	TRBV5-4	-	TRBJ1-2	TGTGCCAGCAGCTCCGGACAGGGGTGGGGTGGCTACACCTTC	CASSSGQGWGGYTF
-	TRBV12-3/TRBV12-4	-	TRBJ1-2	TGTGCCAGCAGTCTGGGACTGGGTGGCACCTTC	CASSLGLGGTF
-	TRBV5-1	-	TRBJ1-1	TGCGCCAGCAGCACCGGACAGACGAACACTGAAGCTTTCTTT	CASSTGQTNTEAFF
-	TRBV24-1	-	TRBJ1-1	TGTGCCACCAGTGATATCCGGGACACTGAAGCTTTCTTT	CATSDIRDTEAFF
-	TRBV5-8	-	TRBJ1-4	TGTGCCAGCAGCTTGCTCGCAGGGGCTAATGAAAAACTGTTTTTT	CASSLLAGANEKLFF
-	TRBV12-3/TRBV12-4	once	TRBJ1-2	TGTGCCAGCAGTTTCTCAACGGGTGGCTACACCTTC	CASSFSTGGYTF
-	TRBV3-1/TRBV3-2	-	TRBJ2-5	TGTGCCAGCAGCCCTACCCAGGGGAAAGAGACCCAGTACTTC	CASSPTQGKETQYF
-	TRBV5-1	few	TRBJ1-3	TGCGCCAGCAGCTTAGGACCTAGCCTGGGAAACACCATATATTTT	CASSLGPSLGNTIYF
-	TRBV9	-	TRBJ2-2	TGTGCCAGCAGCACGAGGGGGTGGGACACCGGGGAGCTGTTTTTT	CASSTRGWDTGELFF
TRBD1	TRBV2	-	TRBJ2-5	TGTGCCATTCGTTTGACAGGGGCCCAAGAGACCCAGTACTTC	CAIRLTGAQETQYF
TRBD2	TRBV7-2	-	TRBJ2-3	TGTGCCAGCAGCTCTAGCGGGGGGGGCACAGATACGCAGTATTTT	CASSSSGGGTDTQYF
-	TRBV2	-	TRBJ1-2	TGTGCCAGCAGTCCCGAGACAGGTTTCTATGGCTACACCTTC	CASSPETGFYGYTF
-	TRBV15	-	TRBJ2-5	TGTGCCACCAGCAGAAATAGCCGAGAGACCCAGTACTTC	CATSRNSRETQYF
-	TRBV18	-	TRBJ1-2	TGTGCCAGCTCACCATCGGGGGAATATGGCTACACCTTC	CASSPSGEYGYTF
TRBD1	TRBV27	-	TRBJ1-5	TGTGCCAGCAGTATACAGGGGAACAGCAATCAGCCCCAGCATTTT	CASSIQGNSNQPQHF
TRBD1	TRBV29-1	-	TRBJ2-2	TGCAGCGCCCAAACCCAGGGGGTAACCGGGGAGCTGTTTTTT	CSAQTQGVTGELFF
TRBD1	TRBV5-1	-	TRBJ2-1	TGCGCCAGCAGCCCAAGCGGACAGGGTCGGTTCTTC	CASSPSGQGRFF
TRBD1	TRBV5-6	-	TRBJ1-1	TGTGCCAGCAGCTTGTTGGGGACAGAGAACACTGAAGCTTTCTTT	CASSLLGTENTEAFF
TRBD1	TRBV6-2/TRBV6-3	-	TRBJ2-7	TGTGCCAGCAGTCCCTTAAAATCGGGGACAGGGAGCTCCTACGAGCAGTACTTC	CASSPLKSGTGSSYEQYF
TRBD1	TRBV5-1	few	TRBJ2-2	TGCGCCAGCAGCCTGGACAGGATTTACACCGGGGAGCTGTTTTTT	CASSLDRIYTGELFF
-	TRBV10-1	few	TRBJ2-1	TGCGCCAGCAGTCCCGGAGGACAGCAGAATGAGCAGTTCTTC	CASSPGGQQNEQFF
-	TRBV19	-	TRBJ1-5	TGTGCCAGTAGTCTCAGGAATCAGCCCCAGCATTTT	CASSLRNQPQHF
-	TRBV5-6	-	TRBJ2-6	TGTGCCAGCAGCTTGCGGGGTGCTGGGGCCAACGTCCTGACTTTC	CASSLRGAGANVLTF
TRBD2	TRBV3-1/TRBV3-2	-	TRBJ2-7	TGTGCCAGCAGCCATAGCGGGAGAGGCGGCGAGCAGTACTTC	CASSHSGRGGEQYF
-	TRBV15	-	TRBJ2-3	TGTGCCACGAGAATAACTAGCACAGATACGCAGTATTTT	CATRITSTDTQYF
-	TRBV19	-	TRBJ2-3	TGTGCCAGTAGCGGGGAAATTTATGGCACAGATACGCAGTATTTT	CASSGEIYGTDTQYF
-	TRBV7-9	once	TRBJ2-5	TGTGCCAGCAGCTTAGATAGTTACCAAGAGACCCAGTACTTC	CASSLDSYQETQYF
TRBD1	TRBV10-1	-	TRBJ1-4	TGCGCCAGCAGTGGGGGACAGGGGCATGAAAAACTGTTTTTT	CASSGGQGHEKLFF
-	TRBV6-6	-	TRBJ1-5	TGTGCCAGCAGAAGAGGCAGGGATAGCAATCAGCCCCAGCATTTT	CASRRGRDSNQPQHF
-	TRBV5-1	-	TRBJ2-7	TGCGCCAGCAGCTTGGCCAAGGGATGGGAGGACGAGCAGTACTTC	CASSLAKGWEDEQYF
TRBD1	TRBV19	-	TRBJ1-1	TGTGCCACAGGGGTATCGGGGACAGGGAAGATCAGAACTGAAGCTTTCTTT	CATGVSGTGKIRTEAFF
-	TRBV18	-	TRBJ2-2	TGTGCCAGCTCACCCCCGGAGCTCCGCCAAGGCACCGGGGAGCTGTTTTTT	CASSPPELRQGTGELFF
TRBD2	TRBV2	few	TRBJ2-5	TGTGCCAGCAGCTTTAGCGGGTCCGGGGAGACCCAGTACTTC	CASSFSGSGETQYF